This TCR beta chain was observed in a study of identical twins (TCRdb year 2016). In the study overall: TCR alpha and beta repertoires from monozygotic twins, unrelated adults of various ages and cord blood were deep-sequenced to test whether fetal clonotypes persist. To rule out contamination, the twin experiments were replicated at different times with different library preparation protocols. The research as a whole found: Zero-insertion analyses could be partly confounded by invariant T cells such as MAIT and iNKT, though diverse VJ usage argued against such confounding for most clonotypes. Out-of-frame TCR alpha sharing in monozygotic twins was systematically underestimated by recombination models, whereas sharing between unrelated individuals was in agreement with the recombination models. Because the same donors could not be followed over many years, the conclusions depended on cross-sectional statistical analysis. A weaker excess of twin sharing was found in beta out-of-frame sequences because the signal-to-noise ratio was lowered by fewer shared sequences. Fewer insertions were carried by abundant cord blood beta clonotypes; a weaker similar trend was observed in young adult naive repertoires, while no such trend was observed in memory repertoires. Compared with coincidental sharing between unrelated individuals, out-of-frame TCR alpha sequences shared between twins showed an excess of sequences with low generation probability.

Libraries were built with 5' RACE. For sequencing, an Illumina HiSeq 2000 was employed. Template switching added a universal primer binding site, and the final cDNA carried a unique molecular identifier that allowed TCR cDNA molecules to be counted accurately. Specific primers in the conserved constant-segment region were used to synthesize first-strand cDNA for TCR alpha and beta chains. To control for contamination, every cDNA library carried two barcodes: a SMART-Mk sample barcode plus Illumina barcodes. TruSeq adapter sequences, together with Illumina sample barcodes, were added in two successive PCR steps. The Illumina HiSeq platform was used with custom primers to sequence TCR alpha and beta cDNA libraries. In the original analysis: MiGEC was used to process raw reads and extract unique molecular identifiers, and MiXCR was used to find CDR3 positions. For each individual, recombination models were inferred using an EM algorithm with the repgenHMM and IGoR tools. Shared clonotypes were analyzed with the tcR package in R, and sharing was normalized by the product of cloneset sizes. Out-of-frame nonproductive sequences were analyzed to study raw recombination free of thymic and clonal selection effects. The public reads were reprocessed in TCRdb via fastp at Q25 and MiXCR, keeping in-frame beta chains. Identical CDR3 proteins give one entry, which carries the most common genes and DNA. Here the V and J calls rest on TCRdb's processing, not on the authors' analysis. The sample table holds some 710,000 distinct CDR3 sequences, of which around 6% were seen once. The leading ten clones occupy about 1.8% of the sample.

This clonotype was seen at least ten times. It has no known antigen specificity. No much larger clone exists at a distance of one base, and base qualities are not known. Every donor was a healthy Caucasian. The researchers also sequenced three unrelated adults who were not twins: a male aged 18 to 30, a male aged 50 to 60, and a female aged 50 to 60. Miltenyi CD45RO+ enrichment and human naive T-cell isolation kits were used to isolate memory (CD45RO+) and naive T cells from PBMC. The CDR3 spans 15 residues, from the cysteine through the phenylalanine. The only DNA kept is the CDR3, 45 bases in frame from the first base. CDR1 is given as SGHTA and CDR2 as FQGTGA, both from the germline V gene. Clipping removes 4 bases from V and 7 bases from J, with 9 as the unmatched junction base count.

The receptor was isolated from a young man in good health. The chain joins TRBV7-3 to TRBJ2-1; TRBD1 lines up with 8 middle nucleotides. The specimen was naive T cells sorted from blood. The cell subset or site label for this specimen denotes: cells isolated with a human naive T-cell isolation kit. The nucleotides read TGTGCCAGCAGCTCACAGGGGGTTGGTGGAAATGAGCAGTTCTTC. This yields the protein CASSSQGVGGNEQFF.